This T cell receptor beta chain was sequenced during a study of response to subunit inactivated influenza vaccine. Findings and limits, study-wide: Authors suggested that a seasonal influenza vaccination recruits few new T cells each time.

Remarks on this clonotype: Its antigen is unidentified.

TCRdb ran MiXCR on the RT-PCR reads and lists one entry per CDR3 protein. The sample records about half a million distinct CDR3 sequences, over 25% being singletons. The clonotype comes from a man in his fifties or sixties who received an inactivated influenza vaccine. This specimen consisted of CD4+ T cells sorted from PBMCs, obtained roughly 5 days after vaccination.

CDR3 DNA sequence: TGCAGTGCGAATCGGGGGGGTTCAGATACGCAGTATTTT. Protein: CSANRGGSDTQYF. This rearrangement joins TRBV20-1 to TRBJ2-3, with 8 positions matching TRBD2. CDR1 and CDR2 (germline): DFQATT, SNEGSKA (reference sequence). The trim removed 6 bases at V and 4 bases at J, leaving 6 bases unmatched. This CDR3 region has 13 residues.